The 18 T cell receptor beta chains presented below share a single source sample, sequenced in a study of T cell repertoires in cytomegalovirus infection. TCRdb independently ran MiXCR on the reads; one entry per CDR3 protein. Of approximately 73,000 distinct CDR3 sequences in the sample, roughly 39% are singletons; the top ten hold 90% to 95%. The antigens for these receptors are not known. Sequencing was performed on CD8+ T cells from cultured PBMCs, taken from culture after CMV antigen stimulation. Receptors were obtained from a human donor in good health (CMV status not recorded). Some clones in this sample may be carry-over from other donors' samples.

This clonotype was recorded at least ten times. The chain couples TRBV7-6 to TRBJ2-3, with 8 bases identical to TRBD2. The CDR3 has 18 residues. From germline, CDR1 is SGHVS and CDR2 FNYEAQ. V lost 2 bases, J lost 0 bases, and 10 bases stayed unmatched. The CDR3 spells CASSLYAPGGPSTDTQYF. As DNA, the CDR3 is TGTGCCAGCAGCTTATATGCCCCGGGGGGGCCAAGCACAGATACGCAGTATTTT.

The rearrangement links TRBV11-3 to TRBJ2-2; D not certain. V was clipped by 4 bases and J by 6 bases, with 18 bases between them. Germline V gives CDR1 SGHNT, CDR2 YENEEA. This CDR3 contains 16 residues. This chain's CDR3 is CASSSRTENRPGELFF. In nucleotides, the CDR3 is TGTGCCAGCAGCTCCCGGACCGAGAATCGTCCCGGGGAGCTGTTTTTT. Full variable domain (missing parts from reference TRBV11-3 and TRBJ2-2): EAGVVQSPRYKIIEKKQPVAFWCNPISGHNTLYWYLQNLGQGPELLIRYENEEAVDDSQLPKDRFSAERLKGVDSTLKIQPAELGDSAVYLCASSSRTENRPGELFFGEGSRLTVL.

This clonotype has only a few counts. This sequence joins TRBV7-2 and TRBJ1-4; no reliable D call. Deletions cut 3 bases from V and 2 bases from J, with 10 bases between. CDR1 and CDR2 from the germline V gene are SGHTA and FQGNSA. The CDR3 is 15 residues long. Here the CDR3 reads CASSFSDTTNEKLFF. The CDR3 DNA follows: TGTGCCAGCAGCTTTTCAGATACTACTAATGAAAAACTGTTTTTT.

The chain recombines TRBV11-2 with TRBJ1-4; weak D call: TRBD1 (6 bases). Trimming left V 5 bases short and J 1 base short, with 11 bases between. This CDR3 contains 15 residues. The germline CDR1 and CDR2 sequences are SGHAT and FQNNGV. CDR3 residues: CASSPGTLTNEKLFF. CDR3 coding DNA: TGTGCCAGCAGCCCGGGGACACTAACTAATGAAAAACTGTTTTTT.

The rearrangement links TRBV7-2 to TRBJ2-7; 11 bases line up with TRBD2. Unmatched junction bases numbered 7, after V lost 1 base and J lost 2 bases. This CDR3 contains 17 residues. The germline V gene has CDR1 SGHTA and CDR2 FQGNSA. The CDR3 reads CASSLEWGLAAAYEQYF. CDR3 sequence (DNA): TGTGCCAGCAGCTTAGAATGGGGACTAGCGGCGGCCTACGAGCAGTACTTC.

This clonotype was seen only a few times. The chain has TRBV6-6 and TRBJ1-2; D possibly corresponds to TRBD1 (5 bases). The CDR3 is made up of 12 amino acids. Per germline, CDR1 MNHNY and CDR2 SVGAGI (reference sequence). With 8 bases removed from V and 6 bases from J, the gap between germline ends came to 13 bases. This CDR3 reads CASLRGTDGYTF. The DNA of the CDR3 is TGTGCCAGCCTTCGGGGGACGGATGGCTACACCTTC.

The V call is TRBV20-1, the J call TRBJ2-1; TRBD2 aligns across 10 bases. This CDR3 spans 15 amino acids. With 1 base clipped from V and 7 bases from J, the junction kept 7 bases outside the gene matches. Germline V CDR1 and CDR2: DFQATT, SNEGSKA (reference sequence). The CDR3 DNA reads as TGCAGTGCTAGAGGCGCGGGACTAGCGACAAATGAGCAGTTCTTC. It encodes CSARGAGLATNEQFF.

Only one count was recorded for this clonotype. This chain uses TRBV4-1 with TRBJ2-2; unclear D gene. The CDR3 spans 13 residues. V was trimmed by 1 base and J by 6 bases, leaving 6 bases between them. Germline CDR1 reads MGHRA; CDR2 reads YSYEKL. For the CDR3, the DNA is TGCGCCAGCAGCCAAGTAGGATCCGGGGAGCTGTTTTTT. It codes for CASSQVGSGELFF.

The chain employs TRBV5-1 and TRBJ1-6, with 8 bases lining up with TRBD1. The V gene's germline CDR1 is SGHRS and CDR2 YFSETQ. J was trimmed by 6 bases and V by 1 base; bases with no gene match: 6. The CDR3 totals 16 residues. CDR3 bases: TGCGCCAGCAGCTTGAGTCGGACAGGGAGTAATTCACCCCTCCACTTT. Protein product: CASSLSRTGSNSPLHF.

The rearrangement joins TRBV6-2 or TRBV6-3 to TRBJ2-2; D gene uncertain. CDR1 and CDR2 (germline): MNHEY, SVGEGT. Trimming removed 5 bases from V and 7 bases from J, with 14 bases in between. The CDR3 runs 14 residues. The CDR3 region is CASSKGPSGGELFF. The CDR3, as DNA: TGTGCCAGCAGTAAAGGTCCCAGTGGCGGGGAGCTGTTTTTT.

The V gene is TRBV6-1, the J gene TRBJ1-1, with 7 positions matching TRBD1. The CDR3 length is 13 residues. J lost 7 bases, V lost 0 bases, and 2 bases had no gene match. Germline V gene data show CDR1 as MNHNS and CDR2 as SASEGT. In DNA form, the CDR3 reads TGTGCCAGCAGTGAAGCCCAGGGGGATGAAGCTTTCTTT. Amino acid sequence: CASSEAQGDEAFF.

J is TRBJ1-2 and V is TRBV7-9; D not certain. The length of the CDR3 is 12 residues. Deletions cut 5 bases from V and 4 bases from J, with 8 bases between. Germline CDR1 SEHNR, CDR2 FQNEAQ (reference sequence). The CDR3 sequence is CASSPEAYGYTF. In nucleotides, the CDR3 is TGTGCCAGCAGCCCCGAGGCCTATGGCTACACCTTC.

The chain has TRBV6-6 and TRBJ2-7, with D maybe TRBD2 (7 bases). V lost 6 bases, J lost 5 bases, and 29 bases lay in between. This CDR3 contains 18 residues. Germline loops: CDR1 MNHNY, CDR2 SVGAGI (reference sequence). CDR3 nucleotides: TGTGCCAGCAGCGCGCTTCGCTCAATGGCGGGGGCCCGGGACGAGCAGTACTTC. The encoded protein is CASSALRSMAGARDEQYF.

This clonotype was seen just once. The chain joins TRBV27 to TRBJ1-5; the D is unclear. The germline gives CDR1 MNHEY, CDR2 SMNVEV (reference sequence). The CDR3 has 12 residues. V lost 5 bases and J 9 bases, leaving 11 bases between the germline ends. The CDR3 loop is CASSPTGWPQHF. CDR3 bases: TGTGCCAGCAGTCCGACTGGATGGCCCCAGCATTTT.

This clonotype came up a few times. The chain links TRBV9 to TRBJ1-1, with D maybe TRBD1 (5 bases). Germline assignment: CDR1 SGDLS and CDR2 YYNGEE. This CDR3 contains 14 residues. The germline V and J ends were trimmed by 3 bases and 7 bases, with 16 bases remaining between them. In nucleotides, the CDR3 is TGTGCCAGCAGCGCCGATTCGAGGGGCCGTGAAGCTTTCTTT. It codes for CASSADSRGREAFF.

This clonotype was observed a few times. CDR3 sequence (DNA): TGTGCCAGCAGCTTAGAAGGGGTGGCTGGAAACACCATATATTTT. It is translated as CASSLEGVAGNTIYF. V and J are TRBV7-8 and TRBJ1-3; a possible D gene is TRBD1 (5 bases). This CDR3 region has 15 residues. V gave up 1 base and J gave up 2 bases, with 9 bases separating them. CDR1 and CDR2 from the germline V gene are SGHVS and FQNEAQ.

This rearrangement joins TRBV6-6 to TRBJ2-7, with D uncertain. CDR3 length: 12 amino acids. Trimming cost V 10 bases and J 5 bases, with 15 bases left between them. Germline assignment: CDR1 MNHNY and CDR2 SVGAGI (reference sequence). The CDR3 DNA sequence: TGTGCCACCGTCCAAGGGCGCCACGAGCAGTACTTC. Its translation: CATVQGRHEQYF.

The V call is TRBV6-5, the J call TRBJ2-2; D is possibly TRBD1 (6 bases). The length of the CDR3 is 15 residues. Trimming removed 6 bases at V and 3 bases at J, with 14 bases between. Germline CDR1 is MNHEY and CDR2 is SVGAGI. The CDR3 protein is CASRWTEGDTGELFF. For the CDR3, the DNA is TGTGCCAGCAGGTGGACAGAGGGGGACACCGGGGAGCTGTTTTTT.